This is a list of T cell receptor beta chains from one sample in a study of response to subunit inactivated influenza vaccine. TCRdb recomputed calls from the RT-PCR reads with MiXCR, one row per CDR3 protein. The sample shows about 800,000 distinct CDR3 sequences, about 20% of them seen only once. The sample was PBMCs from blood, taken less than 6 days after vaccination. The receptors come from a man between 50 and 59 years old who received an inactivated influenza vaccine. The CDR3 runs from the conserved cysteine through the conserved F or W. The D gene is left open where the match is weak. Some rows mark clone size as missing; the rest say once, few, many or name a class of expanded clone.

d_call: -; v_call: TRBV6-2/TRBV6-3; clone_size: -; j_call: TRBJ2-1; cdr3_aa: CASARNEQFF; cdr3_nt: TGTGCCAGCGCCCGGAATGAGCAGTTCTTC
d_call: -; v_call: TRBV7-9; clone_size: -; j_call: TRBJ1-2; cdr3_aa: CASSLAFPLESGYTF; cdr3_nt: TGTGCCAGCAGCTTAGCTTTTCCCCTAGAGAGTGGCTACACCTTC
d_call: -; v_call: TRBV6-1; clone_size: many; j_call: TRBJ2-2; cdr3_aa: CASRPRQIANTGELFF; cdr3_nt: TGTGCCAGCAGGCCCCGGCAGATCGCGAACACCGGGGAGCTGTTTTTT
d_call: -; v_call: TRBV12-3/TRBV12-4; clone_size: few; j_call: TRBJ1-2; cdr3_aa: CASSPKANYGYTF; cdr3_nt: TGTGCCAGCAGTCCCAAAGCTAACTATGGCTACACCTTC
d_call: TRBD2; v_call: TRBV2; clone_size: -; j_call: TRBJ2-5; cdr3_aa: CASSAGTSGPPYF; cdr3_nt: TGTGCCAGCAGTGCCGGGACTAGCGGGCCCCCGTACTTC
d_call: -; v_call: TRBV20-1; clone_size: few; j_call: TRBJ1-2; cdr3_aa: CSAREDGLPTF; cdr3_nt: TGCAGTGCTAGAGAGGACGGGCTTCCCACCTTC
d_call: -; v_call: TRBV7-6; clone_size: few; j_call: TRBJ1-4; cdr3_aa: CASSLGPGAGAEQLFF; cdr3_nt: TGTGCCAGCAGCTTAGGCCCTGGGGCAGGGGCTGAACAACTGTTTTTT
d_call: -; v_call: TRBV7-2; clone_size: -; j_call: TRBJ1-1; cdr3_aa: CASKPMGHLNTEAFF; cdr3_nt: TGTGCCAGCAAGCCGATGGGACACTTGAACACTGAAGCTTTCTTT
d_call: -; v_call: TRBV4-3; clone_size: -; j_call: TRBJ1-1; cdr3_aa: CASSQVQGTEAFF; cdr3_nt: TGCGCCAGCAGCCAGGTACAGGGCACTGAAGCTTTCTTT
d_call: -; v_call: TRBV6-2/TRBV6-3; clone_size: many; j_call: TRBJ1-1; cdr3_aa: CASSYSVPGRAFF; cdr3_nt: TGTGCCAGCAGTTACTCGGTACCCGGGAGAGCTTTCTTT
d_call: -; v_call: TRBV4-3; clone_size: -; j_call: TRBJ1-1; cdr3_aa: CASSQYRVSGTEAFF; cdr3_nt: TGCGCCAGCAGCCAATACCGGGTCAGCGGCACTGAAGCTTTCTTT
d_call: TRBD1; v_call: TRBV12-3/TRBV12-4; clone_size: few; j_call: TRBJ1-2; cdr3_aa: CASSPLQGFGGGYTF; cdr3_nt: TGTGCCAGCAGTCCTCTACAGGGGTTTGGTGGTGGCTACACCTTC
d_call: -; v_call: TRBV27; clone_size: few; j_call: TRBJ1-6; cdr3_aa: CASSFGNNSPLHF; cdr3_nt: TGTGCCAGCAGTTTCGGGAATAATTCACCCCTCCACTTT
d_call: TRBD1; v_call: TRBV7-2; clone_size: -; j_call: TRBJ2-7; cdr3_aa: CASSLAGQAAYEQYF; cdr3_nt: TGTGCCAGCAGCTTAGCCGGACAGGCGGCGTACGAGCAGTACTTC
d_call: TRBD2; v_call: TRBV4-3; clone_size: -; j_call: TRBJ2-1; cdr3_aa: CASSQAGGVHEQFF; cdr3_nt: TGCGCCAGCAGCCAAGCCGGGGGGGTACATGAGCAGTTCTTC
d_call: TRBD2; v_call: TRBV20-1; clone_size: -; j_call: TRBJ2-1; cdr3_aa: CSAAGLAGTYNEQFF; cdr3_nt: TGCAGTGCCGCAGGACTAGCGGGAACCTACAATGAGCAGTTCTTC
d_call: -; v_call: TRBV7-2; clone_size: few; j_call: TRBJ1-6; cdr3_aa: CASSLATVGGSPLHF; cdr3_nt: TGTGCCAGCAGCTTAGCTACGGTCGGGGGCTCACCCCTCCACTTT
d_call: TRBD1; v_call: TRBV5-6; clone_size: -; j_call: TRBJ1-2; cdr3_aa: CASGTGGHGYTF; cdr3_nt: TGTGCCAGCGGCACAGGGGGACATGGCTACACCTTC
d_call: TRBD1; v_call: TRBV28; clone_size: few; j_call: TRBJ2-1; cdr3_aa: CASSLYGTGGREQFF; cdr3_nt: TGTGCCAGCAGTTTATACGGGACAGGGGGCCGAGAGCAGTTCTTC
d_call: TRBD2; v_call: TRBV5-1; clone_size: -; j_call: TRBJ2-1; cdr3_aa: CASSSPPGTSGTPGQFF; cdr3_nt: TGCGCCAGCAGCTCACCCCCTGGGACTAGCGGGACCCCTGGGCAGTTCTTC
d_call: -; v_call: TRBV27; clone_size: few; j_call: TRBJ1-5; cdr3_aa: CASSLSWRPGAFGNQPQHF; cdr3_nt: TGTGCCAGCAGTTTATCATGGAGGCCCGGGGCCTTTGGCAATCAGCCCCAGCATTTT
d_call: -; v_call: TRBV5-1; clone_size: few; j_call: TRBJ2-7; cdr3_aa: CASTGEDSVTYEQYF; cdr3_nt: TGCGCCAGCACTGGAGAGGATTCGGTGACCTACGAGCAGTACTTC
d_call: TRBD1; v_call: TRBV28; clone_size: few; j_call: TRBJ1-4; cdr3_aa: CASSRTGLGLGKLFF; cdr3_nt: TGTGCCAGCAGTCGGACAGGCCTCGGGTTAGGAAAACTGTTTTTT
d_call: -; v_call: TRBV6-6; clone_size: -; j_call: TRBJ2-1; cdr3_aa: CASSYIKNEQFF; cdr3_nt: TGTGCCAGCAGTTACATAAAGAATGAGCAGTTCTTC
d_call: -; v_call: TRBV4-3; clone_size: -; j_call: TRBJ2-4; cdr3_aa: CASSQENSETKNIQYF; cdr3_nt: TGCGCCAGCAGCCAAGAGAACAGCGAAACCAAAAACATTCAGTACTTC
d_call: -; v_call: TRBV5-1; clone_size: many; j_call: TRBJ1-2; cdr3_aa: CASSLGVAGPANYGYTF; cdr3_nt: TGCGCCAGCAGCTTAGGAGTGGCAGGGCCAGCTAACTATGGCTACACCTTC
d_call: TRBD1; v_call: TRBV7-2; clone_size: few; j_call: TRBJ2-3; cdr3_aa: CASSRTGQGTDTQYF; cdr3_nt: TGTGCCAGCAGCCGAACCGGACAGGGCACAGATACGCAGTATTTT
d_call: -; v_call: TRBV9; clone_size: few; j_call: TRBJ2-3; cdr3_aa: CASSITQKGQYF; cdr3_nt: TGTGCCAGCAGCATTACACAGAAGGGGCAGTATTTT
d_call: -; v_call: TRBV16; clone_size: few; j_call: TRBJ1-1; cdr3_aa: CASSRATGYESFF; cdr3_nt: TGTGCCAGCAGTCGGGCTACAGGGTACGAATCTTTCTTT
d_call: -; v_call: TRBV20-1; clone_size: -; j_call: TRBJ2-3; cdr3_aa: CSARGWLLTDTQYF; cdr3_nt: TGCAGTGCTAGAGGGTGGCTACTCACAGATACGCAGTATTTT
d_call: -; v_call: TRBV6-1; clone_size: few; j_call: TRBJ1-1; cdr3_aa: CASSRAYTEAFF; cdr3_nt: TGTGCCAGCAGCAGGGCTTACACTGAAGCTTTCTTT
d_call: TRBD1; v_call: TRBV6-2/TRBV6-3; clone_size: few; j_call: TRBJ2-2; cdr3_aa: CASREQGFTGELFF; cdr3_nt: TGTGCCAGCAGGGAACAGGGGTTCACCGGGGAGCTGTTTTTT
d_call: TRBD1; v_call: TRBV27; clone_size: few; j_call: TRBJ2-3; cdr3_aa: CASSPGQGRADTQYF; cdr3_nt: TGTGCCAGCAGTCCGGGACAGGGTCGCGCAGATACGCAGTATTTT
d_call: -; v_call: TRBV12-3/TRBV12-4; clone_size: -; j_call: TRBJ2-7; cdr3_aa: CASTSGTPVSWQYF; cdr3_nt: TGTGCCAGCACCTCCGGGACTCCCGTATCCTGGCAGTACTTC
d_call: TRBD2; v_call: TRBV7-2; clone_size: few; j_call: TRBJ2-1; cdr3_aa: CASSLKRAGGPEQFF; cdr3_nt: TGTGCCAGCAGCTTAAAGAGGGCGGGAGGTCCTGAGCAGTTCTTC
d_call: -; v_call: TRBV6-5; clone_size: -; j_call: TRBJ1-2; cdr3_aa: CASSYVGGDYGYTF; cdr3_nt: TGTGCCAGCAGTTACGTGGGGGGAGACTATGGCTACACCTTC